The 10 T cell receptor beta chains given below trace back to one sample, sequenced in a study of tumor-infiltrating lymphocytes in primary liver carcinoma. TCR beta cDNA was prepared out of around 460 ng total RNA by means of a constant-region primer. Three nested multiplex PCR rounds, a slightly modified ARM-PCR method, built the TCR beta libraries. The opening two PCR rounds, ten to eleven cycles each, paired TRBV1-TRBV30 forward primers with a C-beta reverse primer. TCRdb passed the multiplex PCR reads through MiXCR, listing each CDR3 protein once. The data contain 50,000 or so distinct CDR3 sequences, around 73% of them singletons. Taking roughly 18-32 mg of unsorted bulk tissue, the authors co-extracted RNA and DNA. The sample comprised liver tumor tissue from sampling region 5. The sample's subset: tumor region T5, tumor centre. The receptor set was obtained from a man in his forties or fifties with primary liver carcinoma and hepatitis B virus infection.

This clonotype is judged medium-sized (0.01 to 0.1%). This chain connects TRBV6-6 to TRBJ1-1; a weak D match, TRBD1 (5 bases). Trimming shortened V by 6 bases and J by 3 bases, and 8 bases separated the two germline ends. Germline V gives CDR1 MNHNY, CDR2 SVGAGI (reference sequence). There are 12 residues in the CDR3. As DNA, the CDR3 is TGTGCCAGCAGCCAGACAGACACTGAAGCTTTCTTT. This codes for CASSQTDTEAFF.

This rearrangement joins TRBV4-2 to TRBJ2-5, with 7 positions matching TRBD2. The germline V gene has CDR1 LGHNA and CDR2 YNFKEQ. The CDR3 is 14 residues long. The trim removed 0 bases at V and 4 bases at J, leaving 2 bases unmatched. The CDR3 loop reads CASSQESGGETQYF. The CDR3 DNA reads TGTGCCAGCAGCCAAGAATCGGGAGGAGAGACCCAGTACTTC.

Regarding this clonotype: At one boundary the junction diverges from the germline segment, which might be a read error. The chain has TRBV12-3 or TRBV12-4 and TRBJ2-7, with TRBD1 as a possible D gene (6 bases). This CDR3 comprises 15 residues. The CDR3, as DNA: TGTGCCAGCAGCTTGGGGACAACGTACAGCCACGAGCAATACTTC. This translates into CASSLGTTYSHEQYF.

This clonotype appeared a single time. Germline and junction disagree at one end, which may indicate a read error. The J gene is TRBJ1-5, the V gene TRBV28; D unresolved. Per the germline V gene, CDR1 is MDHEN and CDR2 is SYDVKM. The CDR3 consists of 15 residues. CDR3 amino acids: CASSPPPYSNQSQHF. The CDR3 DNA is TGTGCCAGCAGCCCACCTCCTTATAGTAATCAGTCCCAGCATTTT.

Remarks on this clonotype: One end of the junction does not line up with germline, which may come from a read error. The chain recombines TRBV4-2 with TRBJ2-1; the D gene could be TRBD1 or TRBD2 (5 bases each). The CDR3 consists of 16 residues. Germline CDR1 is LGHNA and CDR2 is YNFKEQ. The CDR3 DNA follows: TGTGTCAGCAGCCCCCGGGACGGTCAGGGTATTCATGAACAGTTCTTC. This sequence encodes CVSSPRDGQGIHEQFF.

In its sample, this clonotype was seen once. An end of the junction differs from the germline gene, which may be a read error. J is TRBJ2-1 and V is TRBV29-1; 9 bases line up with TRBD2. The CDR3 sequence is 15 residues long. Germline CDR1 is SQVTM and CDR2 is ANQGSEA. In DNA, the CDR3 is TGCAGCGTTGGACTAGCGGACGGGTTCTACAATGAGCAATTCTTC. This codes for CSVGLADGFYNEQFF.

For this clonotype: A read error may account for a junction end that differs from germline. The chain links TRBV29-1 to TRBJ1-1, with 7 bases matching TRBD1. Germline V gene data show CDR1 as SQVTM and CDR2 as ANQGSEA. The CDR3 consists of 14 residues. The CDR3 region has the DNA TGCAGTGTCGGCGGTGGCAGGGGGAGGACTGAAGCTATCTTT. Its protein is CSVGGGRGRTEAIF.

J is TRBJ1-6 and V is TRBV6-1, with 10 nucleotides matching TRBD1. The CDR3 length is 18 residues. Germline values: CDR1 MNHNS, CDR2 SASEGT. The trim removed 11 bases at V and 10 bases at J, leaving 23 bases unmatched. In nucleotides, the CDR3 is TGTGCCTCCAGGGGGATGGGACAGGGGACAAGAAGTAACTCACCCCTCCACTTT. This codes for CASRGMGQGTRSNSPLHF.

This clonotype occurred once. The chain carries TRBV6-6 and TRBJ2-7, with TRBD2 identical over 8 bases. With 6 bases clipped from V and 0 bases from J, the junction kept 7 bases outside the gene matches. The CDR3 is made up of 15 amino acids. Germline loops: CDR1 MNHNY, CDR2 SVGAGI (reference sequence). CDR3 DNA: TGTGCCAGCAGCCCAACTAGCGGTAGCTCCTACGAGCAGTACTTC. Its translation: CASSPTSGSSYEQYF.

This clonotype has only one observation. One end of the junction does not line up with germline, which may come from a read error. The chain carries TRBV29-1 and TRBJ2-1; no clear D. Per germline, CDR1 SQVTM and CDR2 ANQGSEA. The length of the CDR3 is 10 residues. CDR3 loop: CSVKVYEQLF. Written as DNA, the CDR3 is TGCAGTGTGAAAGTATACGAGCAGCTCTTC.